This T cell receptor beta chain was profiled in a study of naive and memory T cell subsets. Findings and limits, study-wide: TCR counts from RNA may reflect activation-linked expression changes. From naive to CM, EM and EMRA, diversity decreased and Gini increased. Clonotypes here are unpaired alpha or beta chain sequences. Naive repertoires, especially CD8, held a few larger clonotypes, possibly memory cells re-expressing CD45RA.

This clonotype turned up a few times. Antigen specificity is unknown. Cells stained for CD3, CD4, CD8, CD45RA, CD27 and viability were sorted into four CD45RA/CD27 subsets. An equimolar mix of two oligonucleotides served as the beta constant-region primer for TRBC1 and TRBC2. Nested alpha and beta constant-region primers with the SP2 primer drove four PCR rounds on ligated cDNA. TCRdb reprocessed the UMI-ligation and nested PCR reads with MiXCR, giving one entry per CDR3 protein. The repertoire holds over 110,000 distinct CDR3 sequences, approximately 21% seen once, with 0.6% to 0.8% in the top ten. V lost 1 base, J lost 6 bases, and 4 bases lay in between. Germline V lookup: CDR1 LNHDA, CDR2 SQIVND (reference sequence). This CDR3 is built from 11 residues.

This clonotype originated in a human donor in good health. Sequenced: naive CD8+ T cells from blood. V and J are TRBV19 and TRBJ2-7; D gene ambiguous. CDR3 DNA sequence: TGTGCCAGTAGTATAGGCGGCGAGCAGTACTTC. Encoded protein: CASSIGGEQYF.